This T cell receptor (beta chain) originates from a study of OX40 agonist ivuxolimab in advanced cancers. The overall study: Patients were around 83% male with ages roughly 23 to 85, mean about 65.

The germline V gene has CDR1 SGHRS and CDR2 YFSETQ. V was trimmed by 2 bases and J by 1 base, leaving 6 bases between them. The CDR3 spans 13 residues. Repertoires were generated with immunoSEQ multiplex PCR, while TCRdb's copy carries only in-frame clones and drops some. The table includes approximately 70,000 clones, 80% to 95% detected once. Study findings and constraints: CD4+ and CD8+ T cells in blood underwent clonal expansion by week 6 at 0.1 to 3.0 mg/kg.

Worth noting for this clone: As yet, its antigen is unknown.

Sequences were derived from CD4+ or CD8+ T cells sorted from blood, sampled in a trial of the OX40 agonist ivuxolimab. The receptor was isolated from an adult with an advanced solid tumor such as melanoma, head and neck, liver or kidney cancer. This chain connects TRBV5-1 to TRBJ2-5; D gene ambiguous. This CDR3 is CASSFSLQETQYF. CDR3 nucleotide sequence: TGCGCCAGCAGCTTCAGCCTCCAAGAGACCCAGTACTTC.